A single sample gave rise to the 25 T cell receptor beta chains below, sequenced in a study of regulatory T cells in long-lasting Graves disease. Documented time point: newly diagnosed GD, antithyroid drugs for less than 3 months. The authors made the TCR library using RNA they extracted from PBMCs. Library construction for TCR beta used iRepertoire HTBI primers and Arm-PCR of CDR3 regions. TCRdb reanalysed the multiplex PCR reads using MiXCR and keeps one entry per CDR3 protein. Altogether about 430,000 distinct CDR3 sequences are present, 15% being singletons, with the ten largest covering over 7.5%. This same sample was also taken into another study, of T cells in Graves' hyperthyroidism and ophthalmopathy.

The specimen comprised peripheral blood mononuclear cells (PBMCs), sampled at new diagnosis, from a patient treated with antithyroid drugs. Source of these receptors: a woman in her thirties or forties with Graves disease.

This clonotype was observed many times. The chain links TRBV6-5 to TRBJ2-7, with a possible D match to TRBD1 (5 bases). Germline CDR1 is MNHEY and CDR2 is SVGAGI. Trimming left V 2 bases short and J 7 bases short, with 15 bases between. This CDR3 is built from 14 residues. CDR3 sequence reads: CASSYRQILDEQYF. DNA of the CDR3: TGTGCCAGCAGTTACCGACAGATCCTAGATGAGCAGTACTTC.

The chain employs TRBV5-4 and TRBJ2-2; weak D call: TRBD1 (5 bases). CDR3 size: 13 residues. V shed 4 bases and J shed 7 bases, with 11 bases lying between them. CDR1 SGHNT and CDR2 YYREEE come from the germline V gene (reference sequence). This chain's CDR3 is CASSAGSGGELFF. As DNA, the CDR3 is TGTGCCAGCAGCGCAGGGTCGGGCGGGGAGCTGTTTTTT.

The chain has TRBV18 and TRBJ2-1, with TRBD2 identical over 10 bases. This CDR3 spans 18 amino acids. The J segment lost 1 base and the V segment lost 0 bases, leaving 6 bases of the junction unmatched. Germline assignment: CDR1 KGHSH and CDR2 LQKENI. In DNA form, the CDR3 reads TGTGCCAGCTCACCACCGGGGAGCGGGGGGGGATCCTACAATGAGCAGTTCTTC. Translated, it gives CASSPPGSGGGSYNEQFF.

The CDR3 region has the DNA TGTGCCAGTAGTTACACTCCGGGTGGTAATGAAAAACTGTTTTTT. Translation gives CASSYTPGGNEKLFF. The chain uses TRBV19 and TRBJ1-4; D unclear. Germline V gene sequence: CDR1 LNHDA, CDR2 SQIVND (reference sequence). V was trimmed by 5 bases and J by 4 bases, leaving 14 bases between them. The CDR3 spans 15 residues.

This clonotype appeared many times. For the CDR3, the DNA is TGTGCCAGTGGACAGGGCGAGCTAGAGACCCAGTACTTC. Amino acid sequence: CASGQGELETQYF. This chain links TRBV2 with TRBJ2-5; TRBD1 aligns across 8 bases. V gave up 9 bases and J gave up 4 bases; unmatched junction bases: 7. The CDR3 covers 13 residues. From germline, CDR1 is SNHLY and CDR2 FYNNEI.

This clonotype was detected many times. The rearrangement uses TRBV13 and TRBJ2-5, with 7 bases matching TRBD2. Unmatched junction bases numbered 9, after V lost 1 base and J lost 1 base. Germline assignment: CDR1 PRHDT and CDR2 FYEKMQ (reference sequence). This CDR3 region has 17 residues. The CDR3 sequence is CASSLEGLAATQETQYF. Written as DNA, the CDR3 is TGTGCCAGCAGCTTAGAAGGGCTAGCGGCAACCCAAGAGACCCAGTACTTC. Full variable domain (missing parts from reference TRBV13 and TRBJ2-5): AAGVIQSPRHLIKEKRETATLKCYPIPRHDTVYWYQQGPGQDPQFLISFYEKMQSDKGSIPDRFSAQQFSDYHSELNMSSLELGDSALYFCASSLEGLAATQETQYFGPGTRLLVL.

The J gene is TRBJ1-2, the V gene TRBV6-2 or TRBV6-3; D gene unclear. Germline values: CDR1 MNHEY, CDR2 SVGEGT. The CDR3 has 22 residues. V lost 8 bases and J 0 bases, leaving 37 bases between the germline ends. The CDR3 reads CASRPLLTLDGRQRGSNYGYTF. DNA of the CDR3: TGTGCCAGCCGCCCTTTATTAACCCTTGACGGCCGACAACGGGGTTCTAACTATGGCTACACCTTC.

This clonotype was seen many times. The chain joins TRBV24-1 to TRBJ2-2; 8 bases fit TRBD1. After removal of 0 bases from V and 5 bases from J, the junction contained 4 bases not matched to a gene. From germline, CDR1 is KGHDR and CDR2 SFDVKD. The CDR3 is made up of 16 amino acids. As DNA, the CDR3 is TGTGCCACCAGTGATTTGCGGACAGGGTTGACCGGGGAGCTGTTTTTT. Its translation is CATSDLRTGLTGELFF.

V is TRBV19 and J is TRBJ2-1; the match to TRBD2 covers 11 bases. The CDR3 runs to 16 residues. Unmatched junction bases numbered 9, after V lost 5 bases and J lost 6 bases. Germline values: CDR1 LNHDA, CDR2 SQIVND (reference sequence). The CDR3 region has the DNA TGTGCCAGTAGTTCCTTAGCGGGAGGGCCCATCAATGAGCAGTTCTTC. It codes for CASSSLAGGPINEQFF.

This clonotype was observed many times. The genes are TRBV7-6 and TRBJ2-1; D may be TRBD2 (6 bases). V lost 1 base to trimming and J lost 0 bases, with 10 bases between them. Germline CDR1 is SGHVS and CDR2 is FNYEAQ. The CDR3 extends over 16 amino acids. The CDR3 reads CASSLGMGGSYNEQFF. In DNA, the CDR3 is TGTGCCAGCAGCTTAGGTATGGGAGGCTCCTACAATGAGCAGTTCTTC.

This clonotype was picked up many times. This chain uses TRBV12-3 or TRBV12-4 with TRBJ2-7; 7 bases are a match to TRBD2. This CDR3 has 15 residues. The V gene end was trimmed by 3 bases and the J gene end by 3 bases; junction bases not matched to a gene: 8. The CDR3 here is CASSLSPGGGYEQYF. As DNA, the CDR3 is TGTGCCAGCAGTTTGTCTCCGGGAGGAGGCTACGAGCAGTACTTC.

This clonotype was observed at least ten times. The chain links TRBV11-2 to TRBJ2-1; no definite D call. CDR1 and CDR2 from the germline V gene are SGHAT and FQNNGV. V lost 5 bases, J lost 1 base, and 12 bases lay in between. CDR3 length: 15 residues. The DNA for the CDR3 is TGTGCCAGCAGCCAAGACATACAATCCTACAATGAGCAGTTCTTC. It translates to CASSQDIQSYNEQFF.

This clonotype was counted ten times or more. The rearrangement uses TRBV28 and TRBJ1-1; TRBD1 is a possible D gene (6 bases). The germline CDR1 and CDR2 sequences are MDHEN and SYDVKM. Trimming shortened V by 5 bases and J by 7 bases, and 20 bases separated the two germline ends. The CDR3 loop spans 15 amino acids. CDR3 nucleotides: TGTGCCAGCAGTCCCGGATCGGCCAGGGGAAATGAAGCTTTCTTT. This sequence encodes CASSPGSARGNEAFF.

The chain employs TRBV11-2 and TRBJ2-3; TRBD1 aligns across 11 bases. Germline V CDR1 and CDR2: SGHAT, FQNNGV. V shed 4 bases and J 4 bases; nucleotides not matched to a gene: 4. CDR3 length equals 15 residues. The chain's CDR3 is CASSSGQGVADTQYF. The CDR3 nucleotides read TGTGCCAGCAGCTCGGGACAGGGGGTGGCAGATACGCAGTATTTT.

A few counts support this clonotype. The chain carries TRBV5-6 and TRBJ2-7, with D possibly matching TRBD2 (5 bases). Germline V gene lookup returns CDR1 SGHDT and CDR2 YYEEEE. The CDR3 runs to 15 residues. Trimming shortened V by 3 bases and J by 2 bases, and 15 bases separated the two germline ends. The CDR3 DNA reads as TGTGCCAGCAGCTCCACGGGAAACAAGGCCTACGAGCAGTACTTC. This sequence encodes CASSSTGNKAYEQYF.

The table lists this clonotype with a count of one. The genes are TRBV2 and TRBJ1-5; 7 bases align to TRBD1. V lost 3 bases to trimming and J lost 1 base; unmatched junction nucleotides: 9. CDR1 and CDR2 from the germline V gene are SNHLY and FYNNEI. The CDR3 runs to 17 residues. CDR3 sequence reads: CASSEGLTGSSNQPQHF. CDR3 sequence (DNA): TGTGCCAGCAGTGAGGGACTGACAGGGTCCAGCAATCAGCCCCAGCATTTT.

This clonotype was detected many times. The J gene is TRBJ2-1, the V gene TRBV7-2; maybe TRBD2 (6 bases). Trimming cost V 2 bases and J 7 bases, with 18 bases left between them. Looked up from germline, CDR1 is SGHTA and CDR2 is FQGNSA. CDR3 length: 16 residues. The CDR3 loop is CASSLLLRGGVNEQFF. As DNA, the CDR3 is TGTGCCAGCAGCTTACTATTGCGGGGTGGGGTTAATGAGCAGTTCTTC. Full variable domain (rest looked up from reference TRBV7-2 and TRBJ2-1): GAGVSQSPSNKVTEKGKDVELRCDPISGHTALYWYRQSLGQGLEFLIYFQGNSAPDKSGLPSDRFSAERTGGSVSTLTIQRTQQEDSAVYLCASSLLLRGGVNEQFFGPGTRLTVL.

The V gene is TRBV7-8, the J gene TRBJ2-6; D tentatively reads TRBD1 or TRBD2 (6 bases each). V was trimmed by 1 base and J by 10 bases, leaving 29 bases between them. The CDR3 spans 20 residues. CDR1 is SGHVS, CDR2 FQNEAQ, per germline. CDR3 bases: TGTGCCAGCAGCTTAGAGGGGGTGGTGCGGTCCCGCCAGGGAGGAAACGTCCTGACTTTC. It yields the protein CASSLEGVVRSRQGGNVLTF.

This clonotype was observed many times. The rearrangement links TRBV11-3 to TRBJ2-1, with D uncertain. Germline-derived CDR1 and CDR2 are SGHNT and YENEEA. The CDR3 runs 16 residues. Deletions cut 1 base from V and 1 base from J, with 11 bases between. CDR3 in DNA: TGTGCCAGCAGCTTAGTCGTGGGAAGATCCTACAATGAGCAGTTCTTC. Its translation: CASSLVVGRSYNEQFF.

The chain joins TRBV9 to TRBJ2-1; 7 bases align to TRBD2. The CDR3 consists of 16 residues. The germline V gene encodes CDR1 SGDLS and CDR2 YYNGEE. The V and J ends lost 2 bases and 0 bases, in that order; junction bases with no gene match: 5. The CDR3 reads CASSVWGGSSYNEQFF. In DNA form, the CDR3 reads TGTGCCAGCAGCGTCTGGGGCGGGAGCTCCTACAATGAGCAGTTCTTC.

The J gene is TRBJ2-7, the V gene TRBV6-9, with 8 bases aligning to TRBD1. Trimming removed 3 bases from V and 1 base from J; junction bases left unmatched: 20. Germline CDR1 MNHGY, CDR2 SVAAGI. The CDR3 runs to 20 residues. The CDR3: CASSYGALGQGSPGSYEQYF. CDR3 DNA sequence: TGTGCCAGCAGTTACGGGGCCCTCGGACAGGGTTCGCCTGGGTCCTACGAGCAGTACTTC.

In this sample, this clonotype turned up many times. The genes are TRBV7-2 and TRBJ2-3; D uncertain. This CDR3 has 13 residues. Germline lookup yields CDR1 SGHTA and CDR2 FQGNSA. The germline V and J ends were trimmed by 1 base and 4 bases, with 6 bases remaining between them. CDR3 sequence reads: CASSLVGADTQYF. The CDR3, as DNA: TGTGCCAGCAGCTTAGTTGGAGCAGATACGCAGTATTTT.

This clonotype was observed at least ten times. The CDR3 nucleotides read TGTGCCAGCACTAGCGGGAGACGGGCAGATACGCAGTATTTT. It specifies CASTSGRRADTQYF. The chain has TRBV27 and TRBJ2-3, with 10 bases aligning to TRBD2. Trimming cost V 7 bases and J 4 bases; bases outside gene matches: 5. The CDR3 contains 14 residues. CDR1 is MNHEY and CDR2 is SMNVEV in the germline V gene (reference sequence).

This clonotype was detected only a few times. The chain links TRBV4-1 to TRBJ2-2, with TRBD2 identical over 10 bases. The J segment lost 6 bases and the V segment lost 7 bases, leaving 8 bases of the junction unmatched. There are 15 residues in the CDR3. Per the germline V gene, CDR1 is MGHRA and CDR2 is YSYEKL. CDR3 nucleotides: TGCGCCAGCACTTCTAGCGGGAGCGACGCCGGGGAGCTGTTTTTT. This translates into CASTSSGSDAGELFF.

A word on this clonotype: This probably arose from a read error, given a far larger clone one base away. The gene calls are TRBV11-2 and TRBJ2-7; 8 bases line up with TRBD2. The CDR3 loop spans 16 amino acids. After removal of 2 bases from V and 1 base from J, the junction contained 7 bases not matched to a gene. CDR1 SGHAT and CDR2 FQNNGV come from the germline V gene. CDR3 sequence: CASSLLAGGRSYEQYF. The CDR3 region has the DNA TGTGCCAGCAGCTTATTGGCTGGCGGGAGGTCCTACGAGCAGTACTTC.